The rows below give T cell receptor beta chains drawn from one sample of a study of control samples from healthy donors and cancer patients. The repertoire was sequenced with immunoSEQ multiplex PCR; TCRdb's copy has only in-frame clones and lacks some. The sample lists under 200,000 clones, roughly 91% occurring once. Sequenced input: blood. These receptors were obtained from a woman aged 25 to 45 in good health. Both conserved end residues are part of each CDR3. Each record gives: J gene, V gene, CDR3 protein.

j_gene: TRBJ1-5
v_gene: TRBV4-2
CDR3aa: CASSQDGKGGQPQHF

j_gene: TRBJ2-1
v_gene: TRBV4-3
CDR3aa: CASSQGEGLGSNEQFF

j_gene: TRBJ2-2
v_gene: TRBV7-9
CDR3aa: CASSLSIGNGELFF

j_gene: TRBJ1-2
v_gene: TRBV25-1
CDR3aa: CASSESPTGPYGYTF

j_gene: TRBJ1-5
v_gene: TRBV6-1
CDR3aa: CASSEVNNQPQHF

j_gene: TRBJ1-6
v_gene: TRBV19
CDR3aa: CASSTWDREGGPLHF

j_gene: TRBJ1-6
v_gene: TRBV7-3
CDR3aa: CASSLGGNSPLHF

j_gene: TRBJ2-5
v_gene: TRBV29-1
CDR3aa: CSVEGHSQETQYF

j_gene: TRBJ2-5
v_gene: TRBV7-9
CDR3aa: CASSDSGTSGYQETQYF

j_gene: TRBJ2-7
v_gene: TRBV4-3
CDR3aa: CASSQGSEQYF

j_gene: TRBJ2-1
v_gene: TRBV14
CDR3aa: CASSQDDWLAGVNEQFF

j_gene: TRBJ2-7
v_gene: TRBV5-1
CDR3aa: CASSGGQGKHEQYF

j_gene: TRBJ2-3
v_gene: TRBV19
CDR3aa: CASRTGGTDTQYF

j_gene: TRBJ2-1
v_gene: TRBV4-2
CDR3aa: CASSQAGTSGYNEQFF